The text below deals with one TCR beta chain. TCRdb re-called the 5' RACE reads; every CDR3 protein appears as one record, without DNA. With 5,500 to 8,500 distinct CDR3 sequences in the sample, the ten largest clones hold 62%. This specimen belongs to a study of T cells expressing NK-cell markers. This CDR3 contains 16 residues. In germline, CDR1 is KGHDR, CDR2 SFDVKD. The V and J genes are TRBV24-1 and TRBJ2-1; TCRdb gives TRBD2 as the D gene, but with no DNA this cannot be confirmed. The receptor's source is a man aged 18-70 years in good health. The sequenced material came from blood T cells: a sorted CD56 or NKG2C T cell subset, CD4+ or CD8+ T cells, or bulk PBMC T cells (not recorded which). The CDR3: CATSDPVAGMVNEQFF.